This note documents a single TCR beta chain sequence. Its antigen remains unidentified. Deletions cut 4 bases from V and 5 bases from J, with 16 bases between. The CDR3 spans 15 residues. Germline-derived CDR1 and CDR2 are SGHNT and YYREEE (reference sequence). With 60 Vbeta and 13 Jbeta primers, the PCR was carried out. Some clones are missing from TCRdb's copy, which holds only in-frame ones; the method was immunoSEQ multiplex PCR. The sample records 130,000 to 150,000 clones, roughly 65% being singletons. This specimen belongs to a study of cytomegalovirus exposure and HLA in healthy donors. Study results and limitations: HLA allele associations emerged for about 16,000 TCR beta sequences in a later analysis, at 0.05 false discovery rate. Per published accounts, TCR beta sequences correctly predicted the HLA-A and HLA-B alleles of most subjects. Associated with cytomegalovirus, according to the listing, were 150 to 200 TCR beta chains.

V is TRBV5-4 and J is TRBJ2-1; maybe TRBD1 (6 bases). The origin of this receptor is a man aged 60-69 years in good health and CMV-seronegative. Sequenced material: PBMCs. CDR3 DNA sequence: TGTGCCAGCAGCCCTTCCGCAACAGGGAACAATGAGCAGTTCTTC. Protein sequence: CASSPSATGNNEQFF.